The T cell receptor beta chain under discussion was sequenced for a study of T-cell reconstitution after alpha-beta-depleted transplantation in children. The sample holds many counts of this clonotype. What it recognizes is unknown. The length of the CDR3 is 15 residues. The ends were cut back, 5 bases at V and 0 bases at J, with 8 bases in the middle. Unique molecular identifiers featured in how the TCRbeta library was prepared. TCRdb processed the PCR reads anew with MiXCR; each CDR3 protein has one entry. This table holds about 200,000 distinct CDR3 sequences, 7% to 9% found once. The study, taken as a whole, reports: The origin of alpha-beta T cells about two months after transplant was reportedly several hundred expanded graft clones. Some patients' high day-60 TCRbeta diversity was attributed to recipient cells surviving conditioning. Newly produced T cells mostly accounted for T-cell counts and diversity one year post-transplant.

V usage is TRBV12-3 or TRBV12-4 and J usage is TRBJ2-6; D not resolved. The sample consisted of PBMCs, mostly from graft donor cells, taken 360 days after TCRalphabeta/CD19-depleted stem cell transplant. This TCR was recovered from a male patient aged 2-15 years who had a stem cell transplant for acute myeloid leukemia, so the T cells may come from the graft donor. CDR3: CASSLGASGANVLTF. The CDR3 DNA reads TGTGCCAGCAGTCTAGGAGCCTCTGGGGCCAACGTCCTGACTTTC.